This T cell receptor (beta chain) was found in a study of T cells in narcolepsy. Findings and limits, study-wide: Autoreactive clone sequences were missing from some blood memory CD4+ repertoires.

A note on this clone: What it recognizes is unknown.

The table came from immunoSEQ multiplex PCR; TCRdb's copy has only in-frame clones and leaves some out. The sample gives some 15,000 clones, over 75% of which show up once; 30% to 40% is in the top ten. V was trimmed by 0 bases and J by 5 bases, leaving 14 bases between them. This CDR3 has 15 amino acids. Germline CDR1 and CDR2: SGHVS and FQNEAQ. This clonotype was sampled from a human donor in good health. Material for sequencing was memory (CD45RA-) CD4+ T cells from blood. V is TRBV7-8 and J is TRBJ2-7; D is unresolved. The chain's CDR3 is CASSLAMAGVDEQYF. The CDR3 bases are TGTGCCAGCAGCTTAGCGATGGCAGGCGTGGACGAGCAGTACTTC.